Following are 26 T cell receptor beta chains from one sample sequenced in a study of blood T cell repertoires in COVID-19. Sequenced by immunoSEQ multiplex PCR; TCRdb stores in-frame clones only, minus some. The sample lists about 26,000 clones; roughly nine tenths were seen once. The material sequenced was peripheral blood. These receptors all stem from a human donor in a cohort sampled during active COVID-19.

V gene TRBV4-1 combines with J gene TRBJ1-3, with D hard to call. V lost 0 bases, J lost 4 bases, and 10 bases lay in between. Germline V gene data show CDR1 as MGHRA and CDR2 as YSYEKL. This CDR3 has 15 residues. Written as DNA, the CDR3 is TGCGCCAGCAGCCAAGAAAGGAGCTTCGGAAACACCATATATTTT. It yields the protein CASSQERSFGNTIYF.

In DNA form, the CDR3 reads TGTGCCAGCAGCTTGGTAGGGAGGGCGAACTATGGCTACACCTTC. Amino acids: CASSLVGRANYGYTF. The J gene is TRBJ1-2, the V gene TRBV5-6; D remains ambiguous. There are 15 residues in the CDR3. V lost 0 bases and J lost 2, with 11 bases in between. Looked up from germline, CDR1 is SGHDT and CDR2 is YYEEEE.

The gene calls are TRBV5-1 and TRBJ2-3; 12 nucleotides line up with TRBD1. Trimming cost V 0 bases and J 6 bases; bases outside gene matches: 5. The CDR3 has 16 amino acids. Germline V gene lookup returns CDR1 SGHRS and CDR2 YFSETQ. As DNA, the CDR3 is TGCGCCAGCAGCTTGGAAGGGACAGGGGGCGCCGATACGCAGTATTTT. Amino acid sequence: CASSLEGTGGADTQYF.

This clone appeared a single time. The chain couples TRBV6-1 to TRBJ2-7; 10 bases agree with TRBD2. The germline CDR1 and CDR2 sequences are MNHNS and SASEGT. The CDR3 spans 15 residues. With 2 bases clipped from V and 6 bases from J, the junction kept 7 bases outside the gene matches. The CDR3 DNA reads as TGTGCCAGCAGTGAATCAAGGACTAGCGGTTTCGAGCAGTACTTC. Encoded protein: CASSESRTSGFEQYF.

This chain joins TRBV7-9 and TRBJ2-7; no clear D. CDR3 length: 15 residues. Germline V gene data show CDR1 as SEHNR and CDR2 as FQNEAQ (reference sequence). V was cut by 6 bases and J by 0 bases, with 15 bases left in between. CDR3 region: CASSGLPGSSYEQYF. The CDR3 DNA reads TGTGCCAGCAGTGGATTGCCAGGCAGCTCCTACGAGCAGTACTTC.

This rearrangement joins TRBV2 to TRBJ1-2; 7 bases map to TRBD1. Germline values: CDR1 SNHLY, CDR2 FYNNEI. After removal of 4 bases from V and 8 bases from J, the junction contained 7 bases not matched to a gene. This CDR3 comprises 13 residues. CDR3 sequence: CASSALQGLGYTF. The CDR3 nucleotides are TGTGCCAGCAGTGCTCTACAGGGGTTAGGCTACACCTTC.

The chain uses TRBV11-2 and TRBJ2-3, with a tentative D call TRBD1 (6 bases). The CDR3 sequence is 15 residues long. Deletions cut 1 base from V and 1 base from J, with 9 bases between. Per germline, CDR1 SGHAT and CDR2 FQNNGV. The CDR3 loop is CASSLGKGGTDTQYF. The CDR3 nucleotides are TGTGCCAGCAGCTTAGGAAAGGGGGGCACAGATACGCAGTATTTT.

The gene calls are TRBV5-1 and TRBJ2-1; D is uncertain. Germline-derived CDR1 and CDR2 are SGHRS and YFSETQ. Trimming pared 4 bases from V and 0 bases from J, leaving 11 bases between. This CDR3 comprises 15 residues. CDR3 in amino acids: CASSPMASSYNEQFF. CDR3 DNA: TGCGCCAGCAGCCCAATGGCTAGCTCCTACAATGAGCAGTTCTTC.

This chain's CDR3 is CASSQEVPGLYTQYF. In nucleotides, the CDR3 is TGCGCCAGCAGCCAAGAAGTCCCAGGTCTCTATACGCAGTATTTT. The V and J genes are TRBV4-3 and TRBJ2-3; D not resolved. V lost 0 bases to trimming and J lost 7 bases, with 14 bases between them. Germline V gene data show CDR1 as LGHNA and CDR2 as YSLEER. The CDR3 has 15 residues.

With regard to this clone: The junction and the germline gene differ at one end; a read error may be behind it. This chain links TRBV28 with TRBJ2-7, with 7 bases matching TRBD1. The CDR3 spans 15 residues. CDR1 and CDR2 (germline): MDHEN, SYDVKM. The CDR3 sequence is CASSLSIVGQQVWNF. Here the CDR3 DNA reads TGTGCCAGCAGTTTATCAATCGTGGGACAGCAAGTTTGGAACTTC.

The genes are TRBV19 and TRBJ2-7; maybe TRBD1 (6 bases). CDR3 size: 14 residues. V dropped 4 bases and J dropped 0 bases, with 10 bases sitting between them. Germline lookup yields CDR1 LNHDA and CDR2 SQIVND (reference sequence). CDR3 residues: CASSKQGDSYEQYF. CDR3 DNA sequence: TGTGCCAGTAGTAAACAGGGCGACTCCTACGAGCAGTACTTC.

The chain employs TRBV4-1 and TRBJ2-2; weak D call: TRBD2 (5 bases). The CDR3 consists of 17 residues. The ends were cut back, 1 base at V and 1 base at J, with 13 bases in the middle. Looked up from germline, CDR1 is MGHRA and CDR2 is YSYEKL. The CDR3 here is CASSQAQSEGNTGELFF. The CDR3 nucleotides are TGCGCCAGCAGCCAAGCCCAAAGCGAGGGGAACACCGGGGAGCTGTTTTTT.

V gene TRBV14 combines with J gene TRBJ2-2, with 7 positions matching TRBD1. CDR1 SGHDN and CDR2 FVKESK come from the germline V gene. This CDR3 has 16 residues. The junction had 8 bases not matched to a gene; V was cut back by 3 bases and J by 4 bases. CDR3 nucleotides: TGTGCCAGCAGCCATGCTCTACAGGGGCCCACCGGGGAGCTGTTTTTT. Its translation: CASSHALQGPTGELFF.

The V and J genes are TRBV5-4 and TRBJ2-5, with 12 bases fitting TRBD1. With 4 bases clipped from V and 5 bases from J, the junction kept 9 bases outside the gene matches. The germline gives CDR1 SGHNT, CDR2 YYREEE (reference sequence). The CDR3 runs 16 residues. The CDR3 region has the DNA TGTGCCAGCAGCGATAGGGACAGGGGGCGCCGGGAGACCCAGTACTTC. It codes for CASSDRDRGRRETQYF.

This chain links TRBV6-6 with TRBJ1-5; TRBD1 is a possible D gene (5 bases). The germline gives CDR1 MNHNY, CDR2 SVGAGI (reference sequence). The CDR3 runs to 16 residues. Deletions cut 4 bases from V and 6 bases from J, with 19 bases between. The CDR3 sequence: CASSFQGNLVGQPQHF. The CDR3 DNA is TGTGCCAGCAGTTTTCAGGGTAATTTGGTCGGTCAGCCCCAGCATTTT.

The CDR3 sequence is CASSSGLAGNTGELFF. The DNA of the CDR3 is TGTGCCAGCAGCTCCGGACTAGCGGGGAACACCGGGGAGCTGTTTTTT. The chain recombines TRBV5-4 with TRBJ2-2, with 11 bases fitting TRBD2. The CDR3 length is 16 residues. V lost 3 bases to trimming and J lost 1 base; unmatched junction nucleotides: 2. CDR1 SGHNT and CDR2 YYREEE come from the germline V gene (reference sequence).

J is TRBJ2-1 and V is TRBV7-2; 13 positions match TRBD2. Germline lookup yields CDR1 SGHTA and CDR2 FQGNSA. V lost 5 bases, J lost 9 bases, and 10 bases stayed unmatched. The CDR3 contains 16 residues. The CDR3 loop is CASSPSRGLAGVEQFF. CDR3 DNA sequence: TGTGCCAGCAGCCCATCCCGAGGACTAGCGGGAGTTGAGCAGTTCTTC.

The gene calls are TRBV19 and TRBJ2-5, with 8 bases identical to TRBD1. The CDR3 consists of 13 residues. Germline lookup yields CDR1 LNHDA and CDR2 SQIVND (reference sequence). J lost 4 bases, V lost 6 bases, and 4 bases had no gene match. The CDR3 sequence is CASRSQGAETQYF. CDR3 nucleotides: TGTGCCAGTAGATCCCAGGGGGCAGAGACCCAGTACTTC.

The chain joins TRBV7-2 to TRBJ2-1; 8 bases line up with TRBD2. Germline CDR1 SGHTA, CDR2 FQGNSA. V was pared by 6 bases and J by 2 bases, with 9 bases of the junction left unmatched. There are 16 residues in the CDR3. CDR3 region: CASSPQWTSPYNEQFF. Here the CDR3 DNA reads TGTGCCAGCAGTCCCCAGTGGACTAGCCCCTACAATGAGCAGTTCTTC.

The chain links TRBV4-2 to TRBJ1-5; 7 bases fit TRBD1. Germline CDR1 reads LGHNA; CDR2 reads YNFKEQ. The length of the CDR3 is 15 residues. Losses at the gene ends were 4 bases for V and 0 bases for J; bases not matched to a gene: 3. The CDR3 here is CASSPDRDSNQPQHF. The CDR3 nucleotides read TGTGCCAGCAGCCCTGACAGGGATAGCAATCAGCCCCAGCATTTT.

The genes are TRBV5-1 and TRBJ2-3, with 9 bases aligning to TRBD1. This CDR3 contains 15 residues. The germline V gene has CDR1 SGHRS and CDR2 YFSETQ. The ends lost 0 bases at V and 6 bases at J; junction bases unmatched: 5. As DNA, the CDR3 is TGCGCCAGCAGCTTGGCGGGACAGGGAACCGATACGCAGTATTTT. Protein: CASSLAGQGTDTQYF. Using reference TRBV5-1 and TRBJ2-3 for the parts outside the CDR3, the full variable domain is KAGVTQTPRYLIKTRGQQVTLSCSPISGHRSVSWYQQTPGQGLQFLFEYFSETQRNKGNFPGRFSGRQFSNSRSEMNVSTLELGDSALYLCASSLAGQGTDTQYFGPGTRLTVL.

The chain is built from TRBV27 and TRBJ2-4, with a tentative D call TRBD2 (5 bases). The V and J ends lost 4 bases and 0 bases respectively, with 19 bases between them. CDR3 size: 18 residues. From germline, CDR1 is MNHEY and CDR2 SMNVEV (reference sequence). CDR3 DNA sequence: TGTGCCAGCAGTTCGGCGGCTACATACGGACTAGCCAAAAACATTCAGTACTTC. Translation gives CASSSAATYGLAKNIQYF.

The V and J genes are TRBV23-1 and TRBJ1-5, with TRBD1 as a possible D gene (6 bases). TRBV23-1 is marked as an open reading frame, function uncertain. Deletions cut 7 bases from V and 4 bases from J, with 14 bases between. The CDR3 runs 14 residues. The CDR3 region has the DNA TGCGCCAGCATTTCCGGGACACCGAATCAGCCCCAGCATTTT. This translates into CASISGTPNQPQHF.

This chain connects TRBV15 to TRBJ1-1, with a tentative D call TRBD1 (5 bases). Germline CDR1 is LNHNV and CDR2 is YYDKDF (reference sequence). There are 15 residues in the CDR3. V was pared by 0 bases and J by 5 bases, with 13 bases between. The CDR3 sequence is CATSRDQGVGTEAFF. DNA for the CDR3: TGTGCCACCAGCAGAGATCAAGGGGTCGGGACTGAAGCTTTCTTT.

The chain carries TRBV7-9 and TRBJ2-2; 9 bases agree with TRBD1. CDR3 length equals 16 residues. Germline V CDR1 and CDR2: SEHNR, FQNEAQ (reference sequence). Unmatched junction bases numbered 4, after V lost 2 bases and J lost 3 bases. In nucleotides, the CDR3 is TGTGCCAGCAGCTTAATGAGACAGGGGGACACCGGGGAGCTGTTTTTT. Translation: CASSLMRQGDTGELFF.

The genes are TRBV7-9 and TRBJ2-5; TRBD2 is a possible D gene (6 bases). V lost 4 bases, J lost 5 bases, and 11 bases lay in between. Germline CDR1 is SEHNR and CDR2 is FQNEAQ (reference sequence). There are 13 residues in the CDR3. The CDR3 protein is CASSWGLGETQYF. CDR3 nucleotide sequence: TGTGCCAGCAGCTGGGGACTTGGGGAGACCCAGTACTTC.